The 11 T cell receptor beta chains below all came from one sample that was sequenced in a study of Graves' ophthalmopathy and Graves' hyperthyroidism. Amplified material comprised TCR beta CDR3 regions derived from RNA transcripts. First-round RT-PCR with HTBI primers preceded a second-round multiplex PCR. From the multiplex PCR reads, TCRdb called clonotypes with MiXCR, one entry per CDR3 protein. The sample lists 600,000 to 650,000 distinct CDR3 sequences, about 20% occurring once. Sequenced: peripheral blood. These receptor sequences come from a woman aged 18-29 years with stable Graves' hyperthyroidism. Some clones in this sample may be carry-over from other donors' samples.

This clonotype was counted ten times or more. J is TRBJ2-5 and V is TRBV9; the D gene is possibly TRBD1 (5 bases). The ends were cut back, 3 bases at V and 1 base at J, with 10 bases in the middle. The CDR3 length is 14 residues. Germline V CDR1 and CDR2: SGDLS, YYNGEE. CDR3: CASSARAGQETQYF. CDR3 in DNA: TGTGCCAGCAGCGCCAGGGCAGGCCAAGAGACCCAGTACTTC.

The chain carries TRBV5-1 and TRBJ2-7; D unresolved. The V end was cut by 5 bases, the J end by 0 bases, with 15 bases between. There are 15 residues in the CDR3. Germline V gene data show CDR1 as SGHRS and CDR2 as YFSETQ. The CDR3 region has the DNA TGCGCCAGCAGACAAACGCCAACACTCTCCTACGAGCAGTACTTC. Protein sequence: CASRQTPTLSYEQYF.

A few counts support this clonotype. The chain recombines TRBV20-1 with TRBJ1-5; TRBD1 matches 7 bases. V was pared by 4 bases and J by 4 bases, with 13 bases of the junction left unmatched. Germline values: CDR1 DFQATT, CDR2 SNEGSKA (reference sequence). CDR3 length: 16 residues. CDR3 residues: CSAIGGGRIRNQPQHF. The DNA for the CDR3 is TGCAGTGCTATAGGGGGCGGAAGAATTAGAAATCAGCCCCAGCATTTT.

The chain has TRBV27 and TRBJ1-5; TRBD1 matches at 8 bases. V was clipped by 6 bases and J by 3 bases; unmatched bases: 10. CDR3 length: 16 amino acids. Germline assignment: CDR1 MNHEY and CDR2 SMNVEV (reference sequence). CDR3 in amino acids: CASSPGGDRPNQPQHF. CDR3 nucleotides: TGTGCCAGCAGCCCAGGGGGGGACAGGCCCAATCAGCCCCAGCATTTT.

This clonotype was seen repeatedly, ten times or more. J is TRBJ1-2 and V is TRBV6-2 or TRBV6-3, with D possibly matching TRBD1 (6 bases). Germline assignment: CDR1 MNHEY and CDR2 SVGEGT. V was shortened by 0 bases and J by 6 bases, with 11 bases between the two germline ends. This CDR3 comprises 14 residues. CDR3 nucleotide sequence: TGTGCCAGCAGTTACTCCCGACAGGAGCATGGCTACACCTTC. Translated, it gives CASSYSRQEHGYTF.

The sample holds many counts of this clonotype. The chain uses TRBV6-2 or TRBV6-3 and TRBJ1-2; D unresolved. The V end lost 0 bases, the J end lost 7 bases, and 6 bases lay between the germline ends. The germline gives CDR1 MNHEY, CDR2 SVGEGT. This CDR3 has 12 amino acids. CDR3 residues: CASSYSNRGYTF. CDR3 coding DNA: TGTGCCAGCAGTTACTCAAACCGTGGCTACACCTTC.

Many counts were recorded for this clonotype. This rearrangement joins TRBV29-1 to TRBJ1-2; a weak D match, TRBD1 (6 bases). The V and J ends lost 6 bases and 4 bases respectively, with 9 bases between them. The CDR3 contains 11 residues. Germline CDR1 reads SQVTM; CDR2 reads ANQGSEA. The CDR3 nucleotides are TGCAGCGTGCGGGGGGCCTATGGCTACACCTTC. Translation gives CSVRGAYGYTF.

This clonotype was recorded many times. The chain has TRBV20-1 and TRBJ2-7, with TRBD2 matching 7 bases. The junction had 10 bases not matched to a gene; V was cut back by 0 bases and J by 2 bases. This CDR3 contains 16 residues. Germline CDR1 and CDR2: DFQATT and SNEGSKA (reference sequence). The CDR3 protein is CSARDSVAGLAYEQYF. In DNA, the CDR3 is TGCAGTGCTAGAGATTCGGTAGCGGGCCTCGCCTACGAGCAGTACTTC.

A note on this clonotype: A clone one base away is much larger, so this may be a read error. The gene calls are TRBV5-1 and TRBJ1-5; D is perhaps TRBD1 (5 bases). Per the germline V gene, CDR1 is SGHRS and CDR2 is YFSETQ. The V end lost 10 bases, the J end lost 4 bases, and 15 bases lay between the germline ends. The CDR3 has 13 residues. As DNA, the CDR3 is TGCGCCTGCTCCAGGGACGGAAATCAGCCCCAGCATTTT. Its protein product is CACSRDGNQPQHF.

This clonotype was observed many times. J is TRBJ2-5 and V is TRBV6-1, with 9 bases matching TRBD2. The CDR3 sequence is 15 residues long. After removal of 0 bases from V and 5 bases from J, the junction contained 4 bases not matched to a gene. Germline CDR1 reads MNHNS; CDR2 reads SASEGT. The DNA for the CDR3 is TGTGCCAGCAGTGAAGCGTCTAGCGGGGTCGAGACCCAGTACTTC. It encodes CASSEASSGVETQYF.

The genes are TRBV20-1 and TRBJ1-1, with 12 bases that match TRBD1. V shed 0 bases, J shed 5 bases, and the junction held 7 bases outside the gene matches. Germline assignment: CDR1 DFQATT and CDR2 SNEGSKA (reference sequence). The CDR3 consists of 16 residues. DNA of the CDR3: TGCAGTGCTAGAGATCCGGGACAGGGGGCGCGAACTGAAGCTTTCTTT. It is translated as CSARDPGQGARTEAFF.